The 21 T cell receptor beta chains given below trace back to one sample, sequenced in a study of neurological immune-mediated disorders. TCRdb ran MiXCR on the 5' RACE reads and lists one entry per CDR3 protein. The sample lists some 60,000 distinct CDR3 sequences, around 10% occurring once. Time point specified: longitudinal time-point 2. The sample consisted of PBMCs. Receptors originate from a young man in good health.

This clonotype was counted ten times or more. The rearrangement links TRBV20-1 to TRBJ2-1, with TRBD2 matching 13 bases. The CDR3 length is 16 residues. Germline V gives CDR1 DFQATT, CDR2 SNEGSKA (reference sequence). The V gene end was trimmed by 4 bases and the J gene end by 4 bases; junction bases not matched to a gene: 7. The CDR3 sequence is CSAKQTSGRYYNEQFF. CDR3 in DNA: TGCAGTGCTAAACAGACTAGCGGGAGGTATTACAATGAGCAGTTCTTC.

This clonotype has only a few counts. DNA of the CDR3: TGTGCCAGCAGCTTGGATGGGGCCTACGAGCAGTACTTC. Amino acid sequence: CASSLDGAYEQYF. The chain combines TRBV5-5 with TRBJ2-7; unclear D gene. Deletions cut 0 bases from V and 2 bases from J, with 6 bases between. CDR3 size: 13 residues. Germline assignment: CDR1 SGHKS and CDR2 YYEKEE (reference sequence).

This clonotype was detected many times. The rearrangement links TRBV5-1 to TRBJ1-2; 7 bases are a match to TRBD1. The CDR3 sequence is 15 residues long. The trim removed 4 bases at V and 3 bases at J, leaving 9 bases unmatched. Germline lookup yields CDR1 SGHRS and CDR2 YFSETQ. This CDR3 reads CASSQTGIRHYGYTF. The DNA for the CDR3 is TGCGCCAGCAGCCAGACAGGGATCCGGCACTATGGCTACACCTTC.

The chain carries TRBV6-1 and TRBJ2-5; D gene unclear. Trimming stripped 11 bases from V and 0 bases from J, with 22 bases between. Germline-derived CDR1 and CDR2 are MNHNS and SASEGT. This CDR3 has 16 amino acids. The CDR3 sequence: CASRQYLSSYQETQYF. CDR3 sequence (DNA): TGTGCCTCACGACAATACCTTAGCTCCTACCAAGAGACCCAGTACTTC.

The table lists this clonotype with many counts. The gene calls are TRBV7-9 and TRBJ2-5; TRBD1 matches 7 bases. Germline-derived CDR1 and CDR2 are SEHNR and FQNEAQ (reference sequence). CDR3 length equals 14 residues. The V and J ends lost 3 bases and 3 bases, in that order; junction bases with no gene match: 4. This chain's CDR3 is CASSLDRSEETQYF. The CDR3 coding sequence is TGTGCCAGCAGCTTGGACAGGTCCGAAGAGACCCAGTACTTC.

DNA for the CDR3: TGTGCCAGCAGTGAAGGGGGAGGGGGCAATCAGCCCCAGCATTTT. This gives the protein CASSEGGGGNQPQHF. The chain employs TRBV6-1 and TRBJ1-5, with a tentative D call TRBD1 (5 bases). The CDR3 has 15 residues. The germline CDR1 and CDR2 sequences are MNHNS and SASEGT. The V end was cut by 1 base, the J end by 2 bases, with 9 bases between.

This clonotype was found many times. The chain uses TRBV20-1 and TRBJ2-3; D is possibly TRBD2 (5 bases). Germline V CDR1 and CDR2: DFQATT, SNEGSKA (reference sequence). This CDR3 contains 13 residues. Trimming took off 6 bases at V and 6 bases at J, with 16 bases between the two ends. The CDR3 region has the DNA TGCAGTGCCCTACACCGGGAAAGGGATACGCAGTATTTT. Translation gives CSALHRERDTQYF.

This clonotype was counted ten times or more. The J gene is TRBJ2-5, the V gene TRBV13; a weak D match, TRBD2 (6 bases). V was pared by 5 bases and J by 0 bases, with 19 bases between. CDR3 size: 17 residues. The V gene's germline CDR1 is PRHDT and CDR2 FYEKMQ (reference sequence). This CDR3 is CASSPPGLPRNQETQYF. The CDR3 nucleotides are TGTGCCAGCAGCCCCCCCGGACTACCACGAAACCAAGAGACCCAGTACTTC.

This clonotype came up many times. CDR3 residues: CASSLNRAYNEQFF. Here the CDR3 DNA reads TGTGCCAGCAGTTTAAACAGGGCCTACAATGAGCAGTTCTTC. V usage is TRBV12-3 or TRBV12-4 and J usage is TRBJ2-1; a possible D gene is TRBD1 (6 bases). V lost 2 bases, J lost 2 bases, and 7 bases lay in between. The CDR3 has 14 amino acids.

This clonotype came up many times. The chain carries TRBV5-1 and TRBJ2-7; TRBD1 might be the D (5 bases). The CDR3 loop spans 14 amino acids. Deletions cut 1 base from V and 0 bases from J, with 8 bases between. The germline CDR1 and CDR2 sequences are SGHRS and YFSETQ. CDR3 residues: CASSLLGPSYEQYF. In DNA form, the CDR3 reads TGCGCCAGCAGCTTGCTGGGGCCCTCCTACGAGCAGTACTTC.

This clonotype was observed many times. The chain recombines TRBV6-6 with TRBJ2-5; D is possibly TRBD1 (5 bases). CDR1 is MNHNY, CDR2 SVGAGI, per germline (reference sequence). The CDR3 spans 15 residues. The V gene lost 6 bases and the J gene lost 2 bases, with 16 bases spanning the gap. In DNA, the CDR3 is TGTGCCAGCAGGGGAACAGGCCGCTTACAAGAGACCCAGTACTTC. Amino acid sequence: CASRGTGRLQETQYF.

This clonotype was counted at least ten times. The DNA for the CDR3 is TGTGCCAGCAGCTTAGGGACGGTGAACACTGAAGCTTTCTTT. Residues: CASSLGTVNTEAFF. V is TRBV7-8 and J is TRBJ1-1; D ambiguous. The germline V gene encodes CDR1 SGHVS and CDR2 FQNEAQ. CDR3 length: 14 residues. V dropped 1 base and J dropped 0 bases, with 6 bases sitting between them.

This clonotype appeared many times. The rearrangement joins TRBV5-1 to TRBJ1-3; D is unresolved. The germline V and J ends were trimmed by 0 bases and 4 bases, with 11 bases remaining between them. CDR1 and CDR2 (germline): SGHRS, YFSETQ. This CDR3 spans 15 amino acids. The CDR3 DNA reads TGCGCCAGCAGCTTGGATCTACTGGGGGGAAACACCATATATTTT. Translating it yields CASSLDLLGGNTIYF.

In its sample, this clonotype was seen many times. The gene calls are TRBV6-6 and TRBJ2-7; D might be TRBD2 (6 bases). The length of the CDR3 is 12 residues. CDR1 is MNHNY and CDR2 is SVGAGI in the germline V gene (reference sequence). The V end lost 6 bases, the J end lost 6 bases, and 12 bases lay between the germline ends. CDR3 DNA: TGTGCCAGCAGGCACGGGGGAGGCGAGCAGTACTTC. This codes for CASRHGGGEQYF.

This clonotype was recorded many times. The chain couples TRBV28 to TRBJ2-5, with 10 bases aligning to TRBD1. Per the germline V gene, CDR1 is MDHEN and CDR2 is SYDVKM. CDR3 size: 15 residues. The V gene end was trimmed by 5 bases and the J gene end by 4 bases; junction bases not matched to a gene: 7. This CDR3 is CASSGQGDARETQYF. The CDR3 DNA sequence: TGTGCCAGCAGTGGACAGGGGGACGCTCGAGAGACCCAGTACTTC.

The genes are TRBV18 and TRBJ2-3; D possibly uses TRBD1 or TRBD2 (5 bases each). Germline CDR1 reads KGHSH; CDR2 reads LQKENI. The CDR3 totals 15 residues. Trimming cost V 2 bases and J 1 base, with 10 bases left between them. CDR3 loop: CASSPVQGGTDTQYF. CDR3 bases: TGTGCCAGCTCACCAGTCCAGGGAGGCACAGATACGCAGTATTTT. The full variable domain, its missing parts supplied by reference TRBV18 and TRBJ2-3, is NAGVMQNPRHLVRRRGQEARLRCSPMKGHSHVYWYRQLPEEGLKFMVYLQKENIIDESGMPKERFSAEFPKEGPSILRIQQVVRGDSAAYFCASSPVQGGTDTQYFGPGTRLTVL.

This clonotype was seen repeatedly, ten times or more. The gene calls are TRBV5-1 and TRBJ2-2, with a weak D call TRBD1 (5 bases). V was cut by 0 bases and J by 4 bases, with 13 bases left in between. The CDR3 has 16 residues. The V gene's germline CDR1 is SGHRS and CDR2 YFSETQ. The CDR3 DNA is TGCGCCAGCAGCTTGGGCGTAGGGGCGACCACCGGGGAGCTGTTTTTT. This gives the protein CASSLGVGATTGELFF. The full variable domain, its missing parts supplied by reference TRBV5-1 and TRBJ2-2, is KAGVTQTPRYLIKTRGQQVTLSCSPISGHRSVSWYQQTPGQGLQFLFEYFSETQRNKGNFPGRFSGRQFSNSRSEMNVSTLELGDSALYLCASSLGVGATTGELFFGEGSRLTVL.

The sample holds many counts of this clonotype. V usage is TRBV3-1 and J usage is TRBJ1-4; D uncertain. This CDR3 has 17 amino acids. V shed 4 bases and J shed 8 bases, with 23 bases lying between them. The germline gives CDR1 LGHDT, CDR2 YNNKEL (reference sequence). The CDR3 region has the DNA TGTGCCAGCAGCCCACGGGCCATTTTAGGCGCTGGGGAAAAACTGTTTTTT. The encoded protein is CASSPRAILGAGEKLFF.

Comment on this clonotype: A much bigger clone sits one base away, suggesting this may be a read error. This chain links TRBV5-1 with TRBJ2-7; no clear D gene. There are 13 residues in the CDR3. Germline CDR1 SGHRS, CDR2 YFSETQ. V lost 3 bases and J 3 bases, leaving 10 bases between the germline ends. Here the CDR3 DNA reads TGCGCCAGCAGCTCAGGCTCGATCTACGAGCAGTACTTC. It specifies CASSSGSIYEQYF. The complete variable domain, with remaining parts taken from reference TRBV5-1 and TRBJ2-7, reads KAGVTQTPRYLIKTRGQQVTLSCSPISGHRSVSWYQQTPGQGLQFLFEYFSETQRNKGNFPGRFSGRQFSNSRSEMNVSTLELGDSALYLCASSSGSIYEQYFGPGTRLTVT.

This clonotype was detected only once. This may be a read error: a much more frequent sequence differs by one nucleotide. The gene calls are TRBV7-9 and TRBJ2-1; a weak D match, TRBD2 (5 bases). Germline values: CDR1 SEHNR, CDR2 FQNEAQ (reference sequence). The CDR3 sequence is 13 residues long. V gave up 1 base and J gave up 5 bases, with 6 bases separating them. CDR3: CASSLVRDNEQFF. The CDR3 nucleotides are TGTGCCAGCAGCTTAGTGCGGGACAATGAGCAGTTCTTC.

This clonotype was counted at least ten times. The chain joins TRBV28 to TRBJ2-7; the D is unclear. The CDR3 is 15 residues long. V gave up 6 bases and J gave up 4 bases, with 19 bases separating them. Germline CDR1 MDHEN, CDR2 SYDVKM. CDR3 protein: CASSPRGLGLYEQYF. DNA of the CDR3: TGTGCCAGCAGCCCCAGAGGATTGGGGTTGTACGAGCAGTACTTC.